The 15 T cell receptor beta chains presented below share a single source sample, sequenced in a study of graft-versus-host responses after intestinal transplantation. TCRdb's table, derived via immunoSEQ multiplex PCR, lists solely in-frame clones and lacks some. The table shows about 120,000 clones, with 85% to 95% occurring only once. The antigens for these receptors are not known. The source material was unstimulated CD8+ T cells sorted from spleen or lymph node cells, sampled before intestinal transplant. The origin of the receptors is a human donor who received an intestinal transplant.

This clone appeared once. The V gene is TRBV27, the J gene TRBJ2-5; 16 bases align to TRBD2. Gene TRBJ2-7 matches the end of the DNA better, so the J call may be wrong. The germline CDR1 and CDR2 sequences are MNHEY and SMNVEV (reference sequence). The CDR3 runs to 19 residues. Here the CDR3 DNA reads TGTGCCAGCAGTTCCCGGGGACTAGCGGGAGGGCCCCTAACCTACGAGCAGTACTTC. Translation: CASSSRGLAGGPLTYEQYF.

The chain couples TRBV27 to TRBJ2-2; D is possibly TRBD1 or TRBD2 (5 bases each). V lost 4 bases and J lost 6, with 9 bases in between. The germline V gene has CDR1 MNHEY and CDR2 SMNVEV (reference sequence). The CDR3 extends over 13 amino acids. The CDR3 loop is CASSSGTPGELFF. CDR3 DNA sequence: TGTGCCAGCAGTTCCGGGACCCCCGGGGAGCTGTTTTTT.

V gene TRBV13 combines with J gene TRBJ2-1, with D maybe TRBD2 (5 bases). Germline CDR1 is PRHDT and CDR2 is FYEKMQ (reference sequence). Trimming took 1 base from V and 0 from J, leaving 7 bases between them. The CDR3 is 15 residues long. In nucleotides, the CDR3 is TGTGCCAGCAGCTTAGCAGGAGGCTCCTACAATGAGCAGTTCTTC. As protein: CASSLAGGSYNEQFF.

The chain joins TRBV5-1 to TRBJ2-5, with 11 bases identical to TRBD2. The germline V gene has CDR1 SGHRS and CDR2 YFSETQ. J gave up 3 bases and V 4 bases, and 8 bases lay outside the gene matches. The CDR3 extends over 16 amino acids. CDR3 nucleotide sequence: TGCGCCAGCAGCGGAGGGCCGGGACTAGCGGAAGAGACCCAGTACTTC. Its protein is CASSGGPGLAEETQYF.

The genes are TRBV4-3 and TRBJ2-1; 10 positions match TRBD2. Germline values: CDR1 LGHNA, CDR2 YSLEER. CDR3 length: 16 residues. The ends lost 3 bases at V and 8 bases at J; junction bases unmatched: 10. The CDR3 sequence is CASSQDPSGSPDEQFF. The CDR3 DNA reads TGCGCCAGCAGCCAGGACCCTAGCGGGAGTCCGGATGAGCAGTTCTTC.

The chain links TRBV9 to TRBJ2-4, with 7 bases lining up with TRBD2. Looked up from germline, CDR1 is SGDLS and CDR2 is YYNGEE. Losses at the gene ends were 6 bases for V and 8 bases for J; bases not matched to a gene: 8. CDR3 length: 13 amino acids. The CDR3 loop reads CASNSGGGDIQYF. The CDR3 DNA is TGTGCCAGCAACTCGGGGGGAGGGGACATTCAGTACTTC.

This clone was recorded once. The V gene is TRBV21-1, the J gene TRBJ1-2. TRBV21-1 is noted as a pseudogene. This CDR3 region has 9 residues. The CDR3 sequence: CIRRYGYTF. The CDR3 DNA reads as TGCATAAGACGTTATGGCTACACCTTC.

The J gene is TRBJ2-4, the V gene TRBV9; D gene unclear. This CDR3 has 13 amino acids. V lost 3 bases to trimming and J lost 8 bases, with 12 bases between them. Germline assignment: CDR1 SGDLS and CDR2 YYNGEE. The CDR3 DNA is TGTGCCAGCAGCGCCATGCGGACGGACATTCAGTACTTC. This codes for CASSAMRTDIQYF. The variable domain in full, completed from reference TRBV9 and TRBJ2-4, reads DSGVTQTPKHLITATGQRVTLRCSPRSGDLSVYWYQQSLDQGLQFLIQYYNGEERAKGNILERFSAQQFPDLHSELNLSSLELGDSALYFCASSAMRTDIQYFGAGTRLSVL.

V and J are TRBV9 and TRBJ2-7, with no clear D. The CDR3 sequence is 14 residues long. V lost 0 bases and J lost 2, with 9 bases in between. The germline CDR1 and CDR2 sequences are SGDLS and YYNGEE. CDR3 sequence: CASSVGNTPYEQYF. The CDR3 region has the DNA TGTGCCAGCAGCGTAGGCAATACCCCCTACGAGCAGTACTTC.

This chain connects TRBV27 to TRBJ2-7, with 8 bases matching TRBD1. V dropped 2 bases and J dropped 5; count of bases not matched to a gene: 5. Germline-derived CDR1 and CDR2 are MNHEY and SMNVEV (reference sequence). The CDR3 runs to 14 residues. The CDR3 DNA sequence: TGTGCCAGCAGTTTAGGAGGCAGGGGGCACGAGCAGTACTTC. This codes for CASSLGGRGHEQYF.

The chain carries TRBV6-5 and TRBJ2-7; 8 bases align to TRBD1. The CDR3 length is 14 residues. After removal of 5 bases from V and 6 bases from J, the junction contained 9 bases not matched to a gene. The V gene's germline CDR1 is MNHEY and CDR2 SVGAGI. In nucleotides, the CDR3 is TGTGCCAGCAGTCTGGGGACAGGCGTTTCCGAGCAGTACTTC. Encoded protein: CASSLGTGVSEQYF.

The chain recombines TRBV19 with TRBJ1-5; D perhaps matches TRBD1 (5 bases). Trimming took off 7 bases at V and 0 bases at J, with 13 bases between the two ends. The CDR3 runs 15 residues. Germline loops: CDR1 LNHDA, CDR2 SQIVND (reference sequence). The CDR3 is CASTNGGFSNQPQHF. Written as DNA, the CDR3 is TGTGCCAGTACTAATGGGGGTTTTAGCAATCAGCCCCAGCATTTT.

The chain carries TRBV4-1 and TRBJ2-7; TRBD1 matches at 7 bases. CDR3 length equals 15 residues. Per the germline V gene, CDR1 is MGHRA and CDR2 is YSYEKL. Trimming removed 3 bases from V and 3 bases from J; junction bases left unmatched: 8. The CDR3 loop reads CASSQGRDSFYEQYF. In DNA form, the CDR3 reads TGCGCCAGCAGCCAGGGCCGGGACAGCTTCTACGAGCAGTACTTC.

The chain recombines TRBV15 with TRBJ2-2; 12 bases are shared with TRBD2. The J segment lost 8 bases and the V segment lost 5 bases, leaving 12 bases of the junction unmatched. Per the germline V gene, CDR1 is LNHNV and CDR2 is YYDKDF (reference sequence). The CDR3 sequence is 17 residues long. The CDR3 region has the DNA TGTGCCACCAGCTTATCAGGGACTAGCGGGTTCGGGGGGGAGCTGTTTTTT. This gives the protein CATSLSGTSGFGGELFF.

The chain employs TRBV14 and TRBJ2-2; D is uncertain. Germline CDR1 reads SGHDN; CDR2 reads FVKESK. The ends were cut back, 1 base at V and 5 bases at J, with 5 bases in the middle. This CDR3 has 13 amino acids. CDR3 region: CASSQVQTGELFF. The CDR3, as DNA: TGTGCCAGCAGCCAAGTTCAAACCGGGGAGCTGTTTTTT.